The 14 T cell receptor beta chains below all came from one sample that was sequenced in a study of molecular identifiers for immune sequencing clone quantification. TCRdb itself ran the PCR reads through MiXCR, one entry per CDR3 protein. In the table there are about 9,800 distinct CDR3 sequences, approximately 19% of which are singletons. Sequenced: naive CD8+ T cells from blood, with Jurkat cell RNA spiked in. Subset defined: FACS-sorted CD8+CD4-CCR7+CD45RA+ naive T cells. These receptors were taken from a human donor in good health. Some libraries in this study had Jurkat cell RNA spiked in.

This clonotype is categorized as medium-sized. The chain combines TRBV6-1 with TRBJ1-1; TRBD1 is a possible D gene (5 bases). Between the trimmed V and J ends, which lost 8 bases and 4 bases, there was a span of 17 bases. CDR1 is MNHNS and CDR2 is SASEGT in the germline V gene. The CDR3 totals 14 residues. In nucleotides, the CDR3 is TGTGCCAGCGGGCCCAGGGTTGGTGGCACTGAAGCTTTCTTT. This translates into CASGPRVGGTEAFF.

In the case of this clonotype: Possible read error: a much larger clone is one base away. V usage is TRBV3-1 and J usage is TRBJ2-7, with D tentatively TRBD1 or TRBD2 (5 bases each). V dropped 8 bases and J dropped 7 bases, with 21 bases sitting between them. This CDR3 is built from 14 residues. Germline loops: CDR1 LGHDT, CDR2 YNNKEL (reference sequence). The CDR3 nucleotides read TGTGCCAGCGGTCGGGGACGAGGGTTGAGGGAGCAGTACTTC. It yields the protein CASGRGRGLREQYF.

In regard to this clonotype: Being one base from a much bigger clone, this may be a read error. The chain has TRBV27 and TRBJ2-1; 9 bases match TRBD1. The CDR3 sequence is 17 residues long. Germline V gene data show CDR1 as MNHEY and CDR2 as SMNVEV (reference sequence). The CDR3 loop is CAGSLGPGTGIYNEQFF. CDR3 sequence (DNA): TGTGCCGGCAGTTTAGGGCCTGGGACAGGGATCTACAATGAGCAGTTCTTC.

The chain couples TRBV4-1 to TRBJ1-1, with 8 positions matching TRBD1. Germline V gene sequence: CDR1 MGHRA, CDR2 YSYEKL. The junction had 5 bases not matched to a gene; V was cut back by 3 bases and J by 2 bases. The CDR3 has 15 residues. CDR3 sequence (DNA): TGCGCCAGCAGCCAGCAGACAGGGGTTAACACTGAAGCTTTCTTT. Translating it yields CASSQQTGVNTEAFF.

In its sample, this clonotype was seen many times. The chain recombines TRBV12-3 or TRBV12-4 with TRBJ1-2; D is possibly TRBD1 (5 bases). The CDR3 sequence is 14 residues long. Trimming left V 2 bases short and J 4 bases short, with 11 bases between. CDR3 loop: CASSLLVGGYGYTF. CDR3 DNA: TGTGCCAGCAGTTTATTGGTGGGGGGCTATGGCTACACCTTC.

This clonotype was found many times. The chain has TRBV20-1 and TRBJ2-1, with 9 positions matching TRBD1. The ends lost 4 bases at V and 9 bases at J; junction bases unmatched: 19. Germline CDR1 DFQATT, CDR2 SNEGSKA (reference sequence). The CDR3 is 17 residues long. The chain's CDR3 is CSAILTRYRGRGSEQFF. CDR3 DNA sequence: TGCAGTGCTATCCTGACCCGCTACAGGGGGCGAGGCAGTGAGCAGTTCTTC.

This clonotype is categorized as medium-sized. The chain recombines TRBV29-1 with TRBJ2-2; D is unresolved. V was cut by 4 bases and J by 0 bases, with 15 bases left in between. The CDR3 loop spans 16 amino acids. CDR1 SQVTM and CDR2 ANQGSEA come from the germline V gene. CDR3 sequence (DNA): TGCAGCGTTGGGGTTCGTTCCCAGCCGAACACCGGGGAGCTGTTTTTT. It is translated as CSVGVRSQPNTGELFF.

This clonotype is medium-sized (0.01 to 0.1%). CDR3 nucleotide sequence: TGCGCCAGCAGTCAATCGGGGTTGGCTAGCGGGACGGCGGATACGCAGTATTTT. Protein sequence: CASSQSGLASGTADTQYF. The chain uses TRBV23-1 and TRBJ2-3; 9 bases agree with TRBD2. TRBV23-1 is filed as an ORF, its function uncertain. The CDR3 totals 18 residues. V shed 0 bases and J 6 bases; nucleotides not matched to a gene: 13.

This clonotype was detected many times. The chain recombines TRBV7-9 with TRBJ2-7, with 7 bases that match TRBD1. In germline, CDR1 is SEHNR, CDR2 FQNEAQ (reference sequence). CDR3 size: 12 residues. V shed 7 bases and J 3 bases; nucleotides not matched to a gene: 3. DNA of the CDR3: TGTGCCAGCACCCCAGGGGGCTACGAGCAGTACTTC. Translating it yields CASTPGGYEQYF.

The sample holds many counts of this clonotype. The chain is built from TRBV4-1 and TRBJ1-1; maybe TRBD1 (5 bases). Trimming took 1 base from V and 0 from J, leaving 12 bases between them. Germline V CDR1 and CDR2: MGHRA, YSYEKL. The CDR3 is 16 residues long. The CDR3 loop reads CASSQGVRQLNTEAFF. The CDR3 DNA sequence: TGCGCCAGCAGCCAAGGAGTTAGACAGCTGAACACTGAAGCTTTCTTT.

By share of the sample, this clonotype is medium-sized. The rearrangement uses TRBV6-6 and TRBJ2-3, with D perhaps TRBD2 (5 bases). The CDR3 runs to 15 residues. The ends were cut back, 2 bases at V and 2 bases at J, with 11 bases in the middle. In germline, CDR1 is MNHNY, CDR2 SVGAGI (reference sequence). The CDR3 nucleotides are TGTGCCAGCAGTTACCCAGCGGCCCACACAGATACGCAGTATTTT. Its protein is CASSYPAAHTDTQYF.

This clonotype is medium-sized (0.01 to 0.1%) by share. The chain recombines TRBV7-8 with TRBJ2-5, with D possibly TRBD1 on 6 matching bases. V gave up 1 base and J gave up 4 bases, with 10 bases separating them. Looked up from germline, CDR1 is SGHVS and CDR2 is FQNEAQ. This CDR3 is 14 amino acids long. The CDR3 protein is CASSLVSGAETQYF. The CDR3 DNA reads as TGTGCCAGCAGCTTAGTATCAGGGGCAGAGACCCAGTACTTC. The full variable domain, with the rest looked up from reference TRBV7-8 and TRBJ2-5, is GAGVSQSPRYKVAKRGQDVALRCDPISGHVSLFWYQQALGQGPEFLTYFQNEAQLDKSGLPSDRFFAERPEGSVSTLKIQRTQQEDSAVYLCASSLVSGAETQYFGPGTRLLVL.

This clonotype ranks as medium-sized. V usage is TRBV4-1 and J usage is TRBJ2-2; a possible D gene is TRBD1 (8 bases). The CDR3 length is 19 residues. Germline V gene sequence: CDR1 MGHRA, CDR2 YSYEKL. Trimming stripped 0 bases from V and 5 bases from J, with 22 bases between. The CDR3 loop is CASSQDSRAGTGGTGELFF. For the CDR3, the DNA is TGCGCCAGCAGCCAAGATAGCAGAGCGGGGACAGGTGGAACCGGGGAGCTGTTTTTT.

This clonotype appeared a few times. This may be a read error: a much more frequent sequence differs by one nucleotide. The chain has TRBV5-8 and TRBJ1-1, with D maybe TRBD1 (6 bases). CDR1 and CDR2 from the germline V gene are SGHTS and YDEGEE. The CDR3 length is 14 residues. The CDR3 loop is CAGSIGTPNTEAFF. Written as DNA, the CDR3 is TGTGCCGGCAGCATAGGGACACCGAACACTGAAGCTTTCTTT.